These 28 T cell receptor beta chains share one sample of origin, sequenced in a study of shared T cell receptors in the human thymus. Generated by immunoSEQ multiplex PCR, the TCRdb table keeps only in-frame clones and is missing some. Of hundreds of thousands of clones in the sample, over 90% were seen once. Sequences were obtained from thymocytes. Receptor source: a human donor.

This clone appeared once. This chain connects TRBV28 to TRBJ1-2; D is unresolved. Trimming removed 6 bases from V and 6 bases from J, with 14 bases in between. The CDR3 is 13 residues long. Germline V gives CDR1 MDHEN, CDR2 SYDVKM. The CDR3 here is CASRGGRPNGYTF. The CDR3 DNA reads TGTGCCAGCAGAGGCGGACGTCCGAATGGCTACACCTTC.

The chain has TRBV27 and TRBJ2-7; no clear D. The CDR3 is made up of 15 amino acids. Trimming removed 2 bases from V and 7 bases from J, with 18 bases in between. Germline-derived CDR1 and CDR2 are MNHEY and SMNVEV (reference sequence). The CDR3 DNA reads as TGTGCCAGCAGTTTAGCGATAGCCCCCTACGTGGAGCAGTACTTC. It encodes CASSLAIAPYVEQYF.

V and J are TRBV5-4 and TRBJ2-3; a weak D match, TRBD2 (8 bases). V lost 4 bases, J lost 5 bases, and 26 bases lay in between. The CDR3 is made up of 18 amino acids. Per germline, CDR1 SGHNT and CDR2 YYREEE (reference sequence). CDR3 region: CASSTTGRDRAGVDTQYF. The DNA of the CDR3 is TGTGCCAGCAGCACGACAGGGCGAGACAGAGCGGGAGTAGATACGCAGTATTTT.

The J gene is TRBJ2-3, the V gene TRBV29-1, with TRBD2 matching 11 bases. The V gene end was trimmed by 2 bases and the J gene end by 5 bases; junction bases not matched to a gene: 12. Germline assignment: CDR1 SQVTM and CDR2 ANQGSEA. This CDR3 region has 17 residues. Here the CDR3 DNA reads TGCAGCGTTGAATCCATTAGCGGGAGGGCCGAAGGAGATACGCAGTATTTT. This translates into CSVESISGRAEGDTQYF.

The gene calls are TRBV7-2 and TRBJ2-7; no definite D call. Per the germline V gene, CDR1 is SGHTA and CDR2 is FQGNSA. V lost 4 bases and J lost 3, with 25 bases in between. There are 18 residues in the CDR3. The chain's CDR3 is CASSSYLLTSRSVYEQYF. CDR3 DNA sequence: TGTGCCAGCAGCTCCTATCTGCTTACTTCTCGCTCCGTCTACGAGCAGTACTTC.

The genes are TRBV9 and TRBJ2-7; 7 positions match TRBD1. This CDR3 has 12 amino acids. In germline, CDR1 is SGDLS, CDR2 YYNGEE. V shed 0 bases and J 6 bases; nucleotides not matched to a gene: 0. This chain's CDR3 is CASSVGQGEQYF. The DNA for the CDR3 is TGTGCCAGCAGCGTAGGACAGGGCGAGCAGTACTTC.

Turning to this clone: At one end the junction does not follow the germline gene, possibly because of a read error. Other nucleotide sequences from this sample produce the same CDR3. The chain carries TRBV15 and TRBJ2-1; 7 bases map to TRBD1. The CDR3 runs to 17 residues. The germline V gene has CDR1 LNHNV and CDR2 YYDKDF (reference sequence). CDR3 sequence: CATSSVKTGNTYNEQFF. In nucleotides, the CDR3 is TGCGCCACCAGCAGTGTGAAGACAGGGAACACCTACAATGAGCAGTTCTTC.

The rearrangement links TRBV28 to TRBJ1-1, with D unresolved. The CDR3 covers 13 residues. In germline, CDR1 is MDHEN, CDR2 SYDVKM. Trimming cost V 3 bases and J 0 bases, with 5 bases left between them. The CDR3 loop reads CASSFWLNTEAFF. CDR3 sequence (DNA): TGTGCCAGCAGTTTTTGGCTGAACACTGAAGCTTTCTTT.

The gene calls are TRBV2 and TRBJ2-7, with 9 bases that match TRBD1. The germline gives CDR1 SNHLY, CDR2 FYNNEI. The CDR3 consists of 14 residues. J gave up 3 bases and V 5 bases, and 5 bases lay outside the gene matches. The CDR3 spells CASSRDRDYYEQYF. The CDR3 DNA sequence: TGTGCCAGCAGTAGGGACAGGGATTACTACGAGCAGTACTTC.

V is TRBV28 and J is TRBJ2-7; no reliable D call. V shed 8 bases and J shed 2 bases, with 16 bases lying between them. Per the germline V gene, CDR1 is MDHEN and CDR2 is SYDVKM. This CDR3 has 14 residues. The CDR3 loop is CASGILPVAYEQYF. The CDR3 region has the DNA TGTGCCAGCGGTATACTCCCTGTCGCCTACGAGCAGTACTTC. The complete variable domain, with remaining parts taken from reference TRBV28 and TRBJ2-7, reads DVKVTQSSRYLVKRTGEKVFLECVQDMDHENMFWYRQDPGLGLRLIYFSYDVKMKEKGDIPEGYSVSREKKERFSLILESASTNQTSMYLCASGILPVAYEQYFGPGTRLTVT.

The chain uses TRBV28 and TRBJ1-5, with D tentatively TRBD1 (5 bases). The CDR3 is 17 amino acids. Germline loops: CDR1 MDHEN, CDR2 SYDVKM. The V end was cut by 7 bases, the J end by 0 bases, with 19 bases between. The CDR3 DNA is TGTGCCAGCAACCTGGGACGGACTTGGTATAGCAATCAGCCCCAGCATTTT. It is translated as CASNLGRTWYSNQPQHF.

The V and J genes are TRBV28 and TRBJ1-4; tentative D call: TRBD1 (5 bases). Germline assignment: CDR1 MDHEN and CDR2 SYDVKM. Trimming shortened V by 5 bases and J by 8 bases, and 18 bases separated the two germline ends. CDR3 length equals 15 residues. The CDR3, as DNA: TGTGCCAGCAGTACCTCGGGACCGGGAGGCGAAAAACTGTTTTTT. Translation gives CASSTSGPGGEKLFF.

This chain joins TRBV20-1 and TRBJ1-2, with 9 nucleotides matching TRBD1. This CDR3 is 11 amino acids long. Per germline, CDR1 DFQATT and CDR2 SNEGSKA (reference sequence). CDR3 protein: CILDRGDGYTF. CDR3 DNA: TGCATTCTGGACAGGGGCGATGGCTACACCTTC.

This rearrangement joins TRBV4-3 to TRBJ1-1; 9 bases are shared with TRBD1. V lost 4 bases, J lost 5 bases, and 5 bases stayed unmatched. Germline V gives CDR1 LGHNA, CDR2 YSLEER. The length of the CDR3 is 14 residues. DNA of the CDR3: TGCGCCAGCAGCCGGCAAGACAGGGGGACTGAAGCTTTCTTT. It specifies CASSRQDRGTEAFF.

The genes are TRBV7-8 and TRBJ1-5, with 8 bases fitting TRBD1. CDR1 is SGHVS, CDR2 FQNEAQ, per germline. The CDR3 loop spans 15 amino acids. After removal of 6 bases from V and 2 bases from J, the junction contained 6 bases not matched to a gene. The CDR3: CASSPDRAGNQPQHF. CDR3 DNA: TGTGCCAGCAGTCCGGACAGGGCGGGCAATCAGCCCCAGCATTTT.

The chain links TRBV6-8 to TRBJ1-2; 9 bases align to TRBD1. The CDR3 runs to 14 residues. The V and J ends lost 5 bases and 5 bases, in that order; junction bases with no gene match: 6. CDR1 is MNHGY and CDR2 is SAAAGT in the germline V gene. CDR3 DNA: TGTGCCAGCAGTAGGACAGGGGATTGGTATGGCTACACCTTC. This encodes CASSRTGDWYGYTF.

The CDR3 DNA is TGTGCCAGCAGTTCTAAAACCGGGACTAGCGGGAGGGCCGAGACCGGGGAGCTGTTTTTT. It is translated as CASSSKTGTSGRAETGELFF. V usage is TRBV28 and J usage is TRBJ2-2; 16 nucleotides align to TRBD2. The V gene end was trimmed by 4 bases and the J gene end by 5 bases; junction bases not matched to a gene: 13. The CDR3 extends over 20 amino acids. The germline V gene encodes CDR1 MDHEN and CDR2 SYDVKM.

The chain uses TRBV28 and TRBJ2-7, with 9 bases lining up with TRBD1. Germline CDR1 MDHEN, CDR2 SYDVKM. The V gene end was trimmed by 5 bases and the J gene end by 2 bases; junction bases not matched to a gene: 7. The CDR3 loop spans 15 amino acids. The CDR3 is CASSGTGPQTYEQYF. CDR3 sequence (DNA): TGTGCCAGCAGTGGGACAGGGCCCCAAACCTACGAGCAGTACTTC.

The V call is TRBV6-5, the J call TRBJ2-6; tentatively, D is TRBD1 (5 bases). Trimming stripped 0 bases from V and 2 bases from J, with 8 bases between. This CDR3 comprises 16 residues. The germline gives CDR1 MNHEY, CDR2 SVGAGI. CDR3 region: CASSYSPRAGANVLTF. DNA of the CDR3: TGTGCCAGCAGTTACTCCCCCAGGGCTGGGGCCAACGTCCTGACTTTC.

This chain uses TRBV27 with TRBJ2-7; no definite D call. Germline-derived CDR1 and CDR2 are MNHEY and SMNVEV (reference sequence). CDR3 size: 15 residues. Between the trimmed V and J ends, which lost 2 bases and 3 bases, there was a span of 14 bases. CDR3 sequence (DNA): TGTGCCAGCAGTTTAAGTGAAAGGATAAACTACGAGCAGTACTTC. It translates to CASSLSERINYEQYF.

V usage is TRBV5-1 and J usage is TRBJ2-3, with D hard to call. Germline V lookup: CDR1 SGHRS, CDR2 YFSETQ. CDR3 length: 16 residues. Trimming stripped 0 bases from V and 0 bases from J, with 11 bases between. The CDR3 bases are TGCGCCAGCAGCTTGGAAGTCAGGTTCAGCACAGATACGCAGTATTTT. Protein sequence: CASSLEVRFSTDTQYF. Full variable domain (rest looked up from reference TRBV5-1 and TRBJ2-3): KAGVTQTPRYLIKTRGQQVTLSCSPISGHRSVSWYQQTPGQGLQFLFEYFSETQRNKGNFPGRFSGRQFSNSRSEMNVSTLELGDSALYLCASSLEVRFSTDTQYFGPGTRLTVL.

This sequence joins TRBV10-1 and TRBJ2-7; D ambiguous. Germline V gives CDR1 WNHNN, CDR2 SYGVQD (reference sequence). CDR3 size: 14 residues. Between the trimmed V and J ends, which lost 3 bases and 0 bases, there was a span of 9 bases. CDR3 in DNA: TGCGCCAGCAGTGAAGGTCGGCGCTCCTACGAGCAGTACTTC. Encoded protein: CASSEGRRSYEQYF.

The chain links TRBV28 to TRBJ1-3; 7 positions match TRBD1. The CDR3 is 18 residues long. J gave up 3 bases and V 7 bases, and 18 bases lay outside the gene matches. CDR1 is MDHEN and CDR2 is SYDVKM in the germline V gene. The CDR3 here is CASTIPHADREDGNTIYF. CDR3 bases: TGTGCCAGCACCATACCCCACGCCGACAGGGAGGATGGAAACACCATATATTTT.

This clone showed up just once. The chain recombines TRBV18 with TRBJ2-1, with 7 bases identical to TRBD1. Trimming took 6 bases from V and 7 from J; bases not matched to a gene: 3. The germline CDR1 and CDR2 sequences are KGHSH and LQKENI. CDR3 length equals 12 residues. CDR3: CASSTGLNEQFF. CDR3 in DNA: TGTGCCAGCTCGACAGGGCTAAATGAGCAGTTCTTC.

The rearrangement joins TRBV30 to TRBJ2-7; 7 nucleotides agree with TRBD2. Germline CDR1 reads GTSNPN; CDR2 reads SVGIG (reference sequence). V lost 6 bases and J lost 2; bases outside the gene matches: 13. This CDR3 has 15 amino acids. The CDR3 is CACRTTGGIPYEQYF. The CDR3 DNA follows: TGTGCCTGCCGTACGACGGGAGGCATCCCCTACGAGCAGTACTTC.

The rearrangement uses TRBV5-1 and TRBJ1-4; TRBD1 agrees at 7 bases. The V gene end was trimmed by 4 bases and the J gene end by 6 bases; junction bases not matched to a gene: 9. The CDR3 contains 15 residues. Per germline, CDR1 SGHRS and CDR2 YFSETQ. CDR3 protein: CASSRGQPLDEKLFF. As DNA, the CDR3 is TGCGCCAGCAGCCGGGGACAGCCGTTGGATGAAAAACTGTTTTTT.

The chain links TRBV6-1 to TRBJ1-3; D perhaps matches TRBD1 (6 bases). Between the trimmed V and J ends, which lost 6 bases and 2 bases, there was a span of 11 bases. Germline lookup yields CDR1 MNHNS and CDR2 SASEGT. The CDR3 runs 14 residues. CDR3: CASSPGVPGNTIYF. The CDR3 bases are TGTGCCAGCAGCCCAGGGGTTCCTGGAAACACCATATATTTT.

The chain links TRBV11-2 to TRBJ2-3; possibly TRBD2 for D (6 bases). With 0 bases removed from V and 4 bases from J, the gap between germline ends came to 23 bases. The CDR3 sequence is 19 residues long. Germline assignment: CDR1 SGHAT and CDR2 FQNNGV. CDR3 bases: TGTGCCAGCAGCTTAGACCTCAGGGACTTCCTTCGTGTACCAGATACGCAGTATTTT. Protein: CASSLDLRDFLRVPDTQYF.